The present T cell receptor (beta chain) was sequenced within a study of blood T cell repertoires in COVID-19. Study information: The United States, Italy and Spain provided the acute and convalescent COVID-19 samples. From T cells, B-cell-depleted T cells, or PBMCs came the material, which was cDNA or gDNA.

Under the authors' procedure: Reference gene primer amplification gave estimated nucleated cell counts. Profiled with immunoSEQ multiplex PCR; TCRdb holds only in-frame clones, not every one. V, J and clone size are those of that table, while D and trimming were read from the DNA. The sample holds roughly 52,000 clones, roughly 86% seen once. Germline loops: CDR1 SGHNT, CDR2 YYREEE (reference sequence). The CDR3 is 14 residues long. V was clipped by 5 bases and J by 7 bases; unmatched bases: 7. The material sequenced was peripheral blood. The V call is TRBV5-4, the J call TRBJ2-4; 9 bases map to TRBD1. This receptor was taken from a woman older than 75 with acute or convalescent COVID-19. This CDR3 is CASSRQGEWNIQYF. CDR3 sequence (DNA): TGTGCCAGCAGTAGACAGGGGGAGTGGAACATTCAGTACTTC.